One and the same sample provided the 8 T cell receptor beta chains below, sequenced in a study of memory CD4+ T cells and cytomegalovirus serostatus. The sort gate was single viable CD3+CD4+CD8-CD45RO+ cells for memory CD4+ T cells. Only in-frame clones appear in the TCRdb table, and some are missing; sequencing was by immunoSEQ multiplex PCR. The data hold just over 45,000 clones, with 60% to 80% observed a single time. The sequencing input was memory CD4+ T cells from blood. These receptors came from an adult in good health and CMV-seronegative.

CDR3 region: CAWSLGPLTGNYGYTF. CDR3 bases: TGTGCCTGGAGTTTAGGCCCCCTCACGGGTAACTATGGCTACACCTTC. The chain has TRBV30 and TRBJ1-2; D call uncertain. This CDR3 has 16 residues. Trimming pared 2 bases from V and 1 base from J, leaving 17 bases between. Germline values: CDR1 GTSNPN, CDR2 SVGIG (reference sequence).

This clone was detected only a few times. The CDR3 DNA reads as TGCGCCAGCAGCCAACTGACAGGGGGCTTGAATGAAGCTTTCTTT. This encodes CASSQLTGGLNEAFF. This chain joins TRBV4-1 and TRBJ1-1; 10 bases match TRBD1. The CDR3 has 15 residues. J gave up 7 bases and V 2 bases, and 7 bases lay outside the gene matches. Germline CDR1 MGHRA, CDR2 YSYEKL.

The CDR3 protein is CASSQANLAGGPSVNEQFF. In DNA, the CDR3 is TGTGCCAGCAGCCAAGCCAACCTAGCGGGGGGGCCTTCGGTAAATGAGCAGTTCTTC. The rearrangement uses TRBV4-2 and TRBJ2-1; 12 bases align to TRBD2. The CDR3 covers 19 residues. Trimming at V came to 1 base and at J to 7 bases, leaving 14 bases not matched to a gene. Germline values: CDR1 LGHNA, CDR2 YNFKEQ.

CDR3 nucleotide sequence: TGTGCCAGCAGCTTTATGGCAGTCCCCAACACTGAAGCTTTCTTT. This encodes CASSFMAVPNTEAFF. This chain connects TRBV13 to TRBJ1-1; D ambiguous. Germline V gene data show CDR1 as PRHDT and CDR2 as FYEKMQ (reference sequence). The CDR3 runs 15 residues. Trimming removed 3 bases from V and 2 bases from J, with 13 bases in between.

The chain uses TRBV18 and TRBJ2-7; D is ambiguous. The V and J ends lost 2 bases and 2 bases respectively, with 10 bases between them. From germline, CDR1 is KGHSH and CDR2 LQKENI. This CDR3 is 14 amino acids long. CDR3 residues: CASSPVSTAYEQYF. CDR3 bases: TGTGCCAGCTCACCAGTAAGTACAGCCTACGAGCAGTACTTC.

CDR3 loop: CASSLYRQDLNTGELFF. The CDR3 nucleotides are TGTGCCAGCAGCCTGTACCGACAGGACCTGAACACCGGGGAGCTGTTTTTT. V usage is TRBV5-6 and J usage is TRBJ2-2; D may be TRBD1 (6 bases). The germline CDR1 and CDR2 sequences are SGHDT and YYEEEE. Between the trimmed V and J ends, which lost 4 bases and 1 base, there was a span of 17 bases. The CDR3 runs 17 residues.

The chain links TRBV5-1 to TRBJ2-7; D is perhaps TRBD1 (6 bases). The CDR3 has 17 amino acids. Germline CDR1 SGHRS, CDR2 YFSETQ. The ends were cut back, 6 bases at V and 0 bases at J, with 22 bases in the middle. DNA of the CDR3: TGCGCCAGCATCCCGGGGAAGGACAGCCAGAGCTCCTACGAGCAGTACTTC. It codes for CASIPGKDSQSSYEQYF. The full variable domain, with the rest looked up from reference TRBV5-1 and TRBJ2-7, is KAGVTQTPRYLIKTRGQQVTLSCSPISGHRSVSWYQQTPGQGLQFLFEYFSETQRNKGNFPGRFSGRQFSNSRSEMNVSTLELGDSALYLCASIPGKDSQSSYEQYFGPGTRLTVT.

The chain employs TRBV7-2 and TRBJ1-1; 12 bases line up with TRBD1. V shed 4 bases and J 3 bases; nucleotides not matched to a gene: 15. Germline lookup yields CDR1 SGHTA and CDR2 FQGNSA. CDR3 length: 19 residues. The CDR3 bases are TGTGCCAGCAGCTCTCTGGGCCGGGACAGGGGGCGTCGGTACACTGAAGCTTTCTTT. Residues: CASSSLGRDRGRRYTEAFF.